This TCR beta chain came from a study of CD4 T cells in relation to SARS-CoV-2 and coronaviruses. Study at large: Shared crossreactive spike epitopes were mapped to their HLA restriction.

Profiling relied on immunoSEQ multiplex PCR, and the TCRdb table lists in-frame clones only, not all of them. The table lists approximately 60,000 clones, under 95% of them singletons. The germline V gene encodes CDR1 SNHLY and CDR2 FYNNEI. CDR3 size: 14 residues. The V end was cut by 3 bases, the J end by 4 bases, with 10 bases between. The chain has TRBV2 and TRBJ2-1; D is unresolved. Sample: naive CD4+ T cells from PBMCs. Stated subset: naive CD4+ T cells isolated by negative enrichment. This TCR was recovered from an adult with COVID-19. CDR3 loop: CASSESGSYNEQFF. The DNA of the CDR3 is TGTGCCAGCAGTGAGTCAGGATCGTACAATGAGCAGTTCTTC.